The sequence of this TCR beta chain was determined in a study of PD-1 blockade in classical Hodgkin lymphoma. Concerning this clone itself: Its matching antigen is unknown.

Study outcomes and limitations: After ASCT, patients who started nivolumab under 1 year later were excluded. Lower baseline TCR diversity was reported for newly diagnosed patients than for healthy donors.

The CDR3 length is 14 residues. V was pared by 2 bases and J by 5 bases, with 12 bases between. CDR1 is KGHSH and CDR2 is LQKENI in the germline V gene. Assay: immunoSEQ multiplex PCR; the TCRdb copy retains only in-frame clones and omits some. The data show about 8,000 clones, approximately 71% seen once. Relapses following autologous stem cell transplantation were seen in all patients, with brentuximab vedotin exposure varying. Magnetic depletion of unwanted cells isolated CD4+ T cells from thawed PBMCs. The study recorded best responses of complete response, partial response or progressive disease.

V usage is TRBV18 and J usage is TRBJ2-5, with a possible D match to TRBD2 (5 bases). Source: CD4+ T cells from blood, taken at baseline. The sequence was collected from a human donor with classical Hodgkin lymphoma. Here the CDR3 DNA reads TGTGCCAGCTCACCAGCTTCCAGAGGGGAGACCCAGTACTTC. As protein: CASSPASRGETQYF.